This TCR beta chain was sequenced for a study of blood T cell repertoires in COVID-19. Study background: Specimens from acute and convalescent COVID-19 originated in the United States, Italy and Spain. T cells, B-cell-depleted T cells, or PBMCs provided the cDNA or gDNA that served as material.

Original processing methods: The assay estimated nucleated cells by amplifying reference gene primers. Sequencing used immunoSEQ multiplex PCR; TCRdb keeps in-frame clones, though not all of them. The V and J calls and the clone size are those of that table, but D and trimming were determined from the DNA. The table lists 35,000 to 45,000 clones, 87% of them singletons. Germline V lookup: CDR1 SEHNR, CDR2 FQNEAQ (reference sequence). The CDR3 sequence is 14 residues long. The V end lost 2 bases, the J end lost 2 bases, and 10 bases lay between the germline ends. This receptor was taken from a man in his 60s with acute or convalescent COVID-19. Sequencing used peripheral blood. The genes are TRBV7-9 and TRBJ2-7; D is ambiguous. DNA of the CDR3: TGTGCCAGCAGCTTAAACGGCGGAGCCTACGAGCAGTACGTC. Encoded protein: CASSLNGGAYEQYV.